This T cell receptor (beta chain) was identified during a study of T-cell reconstitution after alpha-beta-depleted transplantation in children. This clonotype was seen ten or more times. Germline V gives CDR1 MNHEY, CDR2 SVGAGI. V was trimmed by 0 bases and J by 6 bases, leaving 8 bases between them. The CDR3 is 13 residues long. Unique molecular identifiers were incorporated into the prepared TCRbeta library. Each CDR3 protein gets one entry after TCRdb re-called the PCR reads with MiXCR. Of under 450,000 distinct CDR3 sequences listed, about 14% are singletons. The gene calls are TRBV6-5 and TRBJ1-2; D is ambiguous. This clonotype was sampled from a human donor who donated a stem cell graft to a child with Fanconi anemia. The source material was PBMCs, sampled from the stem cell graft. DNA for the CDR3: TGTGCCAGCAGTTACTCGAGGACTCATGGCTACACCTTC. Its protein product is CASSYSRTHGYTF.